The clone carrying this TCR beta chain was detected only a few times. TCR beta chains were sequenced at survey level with immunoSEQ. Assay: immunoSEQ multiplex PCR; the TCRdb copy retains only in-frame clones and omits some. The table shows around 50,000 clones, with more than 80% occurring only once. Trimming took 7 bases from V and 4 from J; bases not matched to a gene: 10. The CDR3 spans 15 residues. Per germline, CDR1 SGHDT and CDR2 YYEEEE. Specimen: PBMCs. This rearrangement joins TRBV5-6 to TRBJ2-7; 11 nucleotides agree with TRBD2. This receptor was identified in a man between 40 and 49 years old with rheumatoid arthritis. CDR3 sequence: CASSPDSGGAYEQYF. For the CDR3, the DNA is TGTGCCAGCTCGCCAGATAGCGGGGGGGCTTACGAGCAGTACTTC.